The clone carrying this TCR beta chain came up many times. The antigen is undetermined. TCRdb re-called the 5' RACE reads through MiXCR, storing one row per CDR3 protein. Of 130,000 to 150,000 distinct CDR3 sequences listed, approximately 3.5% were seen once; the top ten hold around 8%. The entry originates in a study of identical twins. General observations from the study: Beta out-of-frame sequences showed weaker excess sharing between twins. Fewer insertions were carried by abundant cord blood beta clonotypes, but none was seen in memory repertoires.

Per germline, CDR1 SGHTA and CDR2 FQGNSA. V was cut by 2 bases and J by 10 bases, with 10 bases left in between. This CDR3 contains 12 residues. The rearrangement links TRBV7-2 to TRBJ2-3; no definite D call. This clonotype was obtained from a man between 18 and 35 years old in good health. The sample consisted of memory T cells sorted from blood. The CDR3 DNA sequence: TGTGCCAGCAGCTTATTCCCGGGTGCGCAGTATTTT. This sequence encodes CASSLFPGAQYF. Based on the CDR3 plus reference TRBV7-2 and TRBJ2-3, the full variable domain is GAGVSQSPSNKVTEKGKDVELRCDPISGHTALYWYRQSLGQGLEFLIYFQGNSAPDKSGLPSDRFSAERTGGSVSTLTIQRTQQEDSAVYLCASSLFPGAQYFGPGTRLTVL.